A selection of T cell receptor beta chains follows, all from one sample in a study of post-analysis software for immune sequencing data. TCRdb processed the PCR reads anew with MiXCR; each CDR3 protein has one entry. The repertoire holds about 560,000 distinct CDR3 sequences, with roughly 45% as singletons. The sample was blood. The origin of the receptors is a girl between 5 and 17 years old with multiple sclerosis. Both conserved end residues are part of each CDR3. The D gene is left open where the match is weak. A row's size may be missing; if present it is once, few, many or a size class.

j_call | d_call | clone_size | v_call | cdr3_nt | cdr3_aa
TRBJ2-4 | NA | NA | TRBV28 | TGTGCCAGCAGTTCGCCGACGCGGTCGAAAGCCAAAAACATTCAGTACTTC | CASSSPTRSKAKNIQYF
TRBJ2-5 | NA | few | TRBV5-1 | TGCGCCAGCACCCTTACCTGGGAGACCCAGTACTTC | CASTLTWETQYF
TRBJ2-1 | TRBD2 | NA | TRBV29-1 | TGCAGCGTTGGAGGACTAGCGCTTTACAGTGAGCAGTTCTTC | CSVGGLALYSEQFF
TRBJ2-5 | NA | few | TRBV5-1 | TGCGCCAGCAGCTTTCAGGGTTCTGAAGAGACCCAGTACTTC | CASSFQGSEETQYF
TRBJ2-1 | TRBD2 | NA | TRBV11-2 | TGTGCCAGCAGAGCTAGCGGGAGGGCCTCTTACAATGAGCAGTTCTTC | CASRASGRASYNEQFF
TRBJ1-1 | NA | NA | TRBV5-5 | TGTGCCAGCAGCCGTGGAGCAGGGAAGGAAGCTTTCTTT | CASSRGAGKEAFF
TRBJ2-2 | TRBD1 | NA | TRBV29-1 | TGCAGCGTACCGGGACAGTCGAACACCGGGGAGCTGTTTTTT | CSVPGQSNTGELFF
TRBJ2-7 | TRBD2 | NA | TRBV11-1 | TGTGCCAGCAGCTCTGGAGCGGGGAGCTCCTACGAGCAGTACTTC | CASSSGAGSSYEQYF
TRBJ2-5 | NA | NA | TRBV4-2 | TGTGCCAGCAGCCAAGATCCCCCAGCGGACCAGTACTTC | CASSQDPPADQYF
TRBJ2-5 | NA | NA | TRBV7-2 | TGTGCCAGCAGCTTAGTGGGGCAGGTGGAGACCCAGTACTTC | CASSLVGQVETQYF
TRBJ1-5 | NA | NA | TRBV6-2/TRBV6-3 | NA | CASSYSTSGGETQYFGPGTPQHF
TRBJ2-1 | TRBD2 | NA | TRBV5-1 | TGCGCCAGCGGAAAACAACTAGCGGGAAGGGACAATGAGCAGTTCTTC | CASGKQLAGRDNEQFF
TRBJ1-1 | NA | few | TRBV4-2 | TGTGCCAGCAGCCAAGACGGTGCGGGGAACACTGAAGCTTTCTTT | CASSQDGAGNTEAFF
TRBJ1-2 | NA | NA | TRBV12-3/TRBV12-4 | TGTGCCAGCAGTTTAGAGGCAGGCCCTAACTATGGCTACACCTTC | CASSLEAGPNYGYTF
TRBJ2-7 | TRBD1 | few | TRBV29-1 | TGCAGCGTGTTACCGGGACAGCGTTACGAGCAGTACTTC | CSVLPGQRYEQYF
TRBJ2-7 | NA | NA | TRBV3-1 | TGTGCCAGCAGCCGTGAGGGAACCTACGAGCAGTACTTC | CASSREGTYEQYF
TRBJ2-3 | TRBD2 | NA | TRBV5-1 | TGCGCCAGCAGCTTGTGGCTAGCGGGGAGCACAGATACGCAGTATTTT | CASSLWLAGSTDTQYF
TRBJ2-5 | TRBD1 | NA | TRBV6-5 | TGTGCCAGCAGTATACCGCGGGACAGGGGGTTTAAGGAGCAGTACTTC | CASSIPRDRGFKEQYF
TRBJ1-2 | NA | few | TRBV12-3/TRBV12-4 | TGTGCCAGCAGTTTTGCTACAGGGAGCTATGGCTACACCTTC | CASSFATGSYGYTF
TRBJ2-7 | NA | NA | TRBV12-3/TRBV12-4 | TGTGCCAGCAGTTTAGAAGGACAGTCCTTCTACGAGCAGTACTTC | CASSLEGQSFYEQYF
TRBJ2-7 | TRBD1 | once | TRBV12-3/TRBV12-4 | TGTGCCAGCAGTTTAGCAGGGCGAGGACAGGGGGCACACGAGCAGTACTTC | CASSLAGRGQGAHEQYF
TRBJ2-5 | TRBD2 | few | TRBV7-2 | TGTGCCAGCAGCTGGGGCGGGAGTACTCAAGAGACCCAGTACTTC | CASSWGGSTQETQYF
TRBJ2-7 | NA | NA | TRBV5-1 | TGCGCCAGCAGCTTGGCCGCCCCAACAGGGAGCTCCTACGAGCAGTACTTC | CASSLAAPTGSSYEQYF
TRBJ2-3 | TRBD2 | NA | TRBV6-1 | TGTGCCAGCAGTCCCCCTCCGGGACTAGCGGGAGTGGGGGATACGCAGTATTTT | CASSPPPGLAGVGDTQYF
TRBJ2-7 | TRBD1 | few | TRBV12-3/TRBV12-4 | TGTGCCAGCAGTTTAGCCAGAATGACAGGGGAGGACTACGAGCAGTACTTC | CASSLARMTGEDYEQYF
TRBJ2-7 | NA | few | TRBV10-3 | TGTGCCATCAGGGCCTCGTCCTACGAGCAGTACTTC | CAIRASSYEQYF
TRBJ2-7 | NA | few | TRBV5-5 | TGTGCCAGCAGCTTGGATCAGAACTCCTACGAGCAGTACTTC | CASSLDQNSYEQYF
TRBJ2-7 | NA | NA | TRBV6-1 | TGTGCCAGCAGTGGTACTTACAATGAGCAGTACTTC | CASSGTYNEQYF
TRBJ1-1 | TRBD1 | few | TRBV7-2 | TGTGCCAGCAGCTTGACAGGGAGTAAGGCTTTCTTT | CASSLTGSKAFF
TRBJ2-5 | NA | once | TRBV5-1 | TGCGCCAGCAGCTCATCAACCGGAAACCAAGAGACCCAGTACTTC | CASSSSTGNQETQYF
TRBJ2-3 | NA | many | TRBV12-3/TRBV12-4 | TGTGCCAGCAGTTTCGGCCCAGATACGCAGTATTTT | CASSFGPDTQYF
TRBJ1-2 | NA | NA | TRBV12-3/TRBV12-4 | TGTGCCAGCAGTTTTCAGGGGCACTATGGCTACATCTTC | CASSFQGHYGYIF